This TCR beta chain was recorded in a study of blood T cell repertoires in COVID-19. Study context: There were acute and convalescent COVID-19 samples, and they came from the United States, Italy and Spain. From T cells, B-cell-depleted T cells, or PBMCs came the material, which was cDNA or gDNA.

Per the original data handling: It was from reference gene primer amplification that nucleated cell counts were estimated. Sequencing was performed with immunoSEQ multiplex PCR; in TCRdb, only in-frame clones are kept and a portion is missing. V, J and clone size are taken as reported in that table, and D and trimming were inferred from the DNA itself. The profile shows tens of thousands of clones, 85% to 90% of them singletons. The germline V gene encodes CDR1 SGHTA and CDR2 FQGTGA. V dropped 5 bases and J dropped 6; count of bases not matched to a gene: 10. The CDR3 consists of 16 residues. The sample holds one count of this clone.

The sequenced sample consisted of peripheral blood. The source of this sequence is a woman at least 80 years old with active or convalescent COVID-19. This chain joins TRBV7-3 and TRBJ2-1, with 10 bases fitting TRBD2. The DNA of the CDR3 is TGTGCCAGCAGCCTAGGTCCTAGCGGGAGCTCCAATGAGCAGTTCTTC. Translated: CASSLGPSGSSNEQFF.